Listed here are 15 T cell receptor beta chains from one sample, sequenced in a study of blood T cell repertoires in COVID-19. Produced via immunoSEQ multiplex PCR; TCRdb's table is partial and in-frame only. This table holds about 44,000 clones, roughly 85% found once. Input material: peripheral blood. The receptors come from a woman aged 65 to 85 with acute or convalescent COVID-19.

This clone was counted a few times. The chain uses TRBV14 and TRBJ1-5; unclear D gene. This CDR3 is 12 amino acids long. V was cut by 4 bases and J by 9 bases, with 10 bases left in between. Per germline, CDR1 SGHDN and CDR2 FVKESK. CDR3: CASSLPGGPQHF. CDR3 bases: TGTGCCAGCAGCCTCCCCGGAGGGCCCCAGCATTTT.

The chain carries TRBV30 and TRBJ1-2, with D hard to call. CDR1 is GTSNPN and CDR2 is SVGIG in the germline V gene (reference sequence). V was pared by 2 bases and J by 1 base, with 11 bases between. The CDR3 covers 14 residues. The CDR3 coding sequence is TGTGCCTGGAGTCCGAGCCGGTTTAACTATGGCTACACCTTC. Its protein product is CAWSPSRFNYGYTF.

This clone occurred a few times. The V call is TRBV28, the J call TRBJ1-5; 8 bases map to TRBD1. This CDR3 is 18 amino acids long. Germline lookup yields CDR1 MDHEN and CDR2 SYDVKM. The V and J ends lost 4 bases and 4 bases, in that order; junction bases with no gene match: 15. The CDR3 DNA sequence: TGTGCCAGCAGTTCTCGAGACAGGGGCAAATTGCGGAATCAGCCCCAGCATTTT. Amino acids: CASSSRDRGKLRNQPQHF.

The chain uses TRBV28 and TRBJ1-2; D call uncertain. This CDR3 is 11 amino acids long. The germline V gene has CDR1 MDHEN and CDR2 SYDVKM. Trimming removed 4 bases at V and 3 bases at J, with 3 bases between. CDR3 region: CASSSDYGYTF. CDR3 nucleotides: TGTGCCAGCAGTTCGGACTATGGCTACACCTTC.

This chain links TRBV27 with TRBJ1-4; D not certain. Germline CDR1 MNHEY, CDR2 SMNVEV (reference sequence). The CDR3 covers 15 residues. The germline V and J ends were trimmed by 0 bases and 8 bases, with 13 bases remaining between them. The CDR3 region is CASSLSSLRGEKLFF. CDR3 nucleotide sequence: TGTGCCAGCAGTTTATCGAGTCTCCGAGGGGAAAAACTGTTTTTT. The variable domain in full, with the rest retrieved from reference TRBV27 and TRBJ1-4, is EAQVTQNPRYLITVTGKKLTVTCSQNMNHEYMSWYRQDPGLGLRQIYYSMNVEVTDKGDVPEGYKVSRKEKRNFPLILESPSPNQTSLYFCASSLSSLRGEKLFFGSGTQLSVL.

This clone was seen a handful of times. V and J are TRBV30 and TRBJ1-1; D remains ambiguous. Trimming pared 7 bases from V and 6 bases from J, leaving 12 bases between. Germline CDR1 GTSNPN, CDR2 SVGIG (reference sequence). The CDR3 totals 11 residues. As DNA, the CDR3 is TGTGCCTCCCGGTTTCGGGCTGAAGCTTTCTTT. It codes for CASRFRAEAFF.

CDR3 amino acids: CASSIIQDTQYF. CDR3 sequence (DNA): TGTGCCAGTAGTATAATTCAAGATACGCAGTATTTT. The chain recombines TRBV19 with TRBJ2-3; D is unclear. Trimming took off 2 bases at V and 5 bases at J, with 5 bases between the two ends. CDR3 length equals 12 residues. Germline-derived CDR1 and CDR2 are LNHDA and SQIVND (reference sequence). The whole variable domain, filled in from reference TRBV19 and TRBJ2-3, reads DGGITQSPKYLFRKEGQNVTLSCEQNLNHDAMYWYRQDPGQGLRLIYYSQIVNDFQKGDIAEGYSVSREKKESFPLTVTSAQKNPTAFYLCASSIIQDTQYFGPGTRLTVL.

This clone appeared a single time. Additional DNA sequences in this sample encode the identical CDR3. CDR3 bases: TGCACCAGCAGCCAAGAGGGGCGACAGGGTCCCTACGAGCAGTACTTC. It specifies CTSSQEGRQGPYEQYF. The chain recombines TRBV1 with TRBJ2-7; TRBD1 is the table's D call, not checked against the DNA. TRBV1 is assigned pseudogene status. The CDR3 is 16 residues long.

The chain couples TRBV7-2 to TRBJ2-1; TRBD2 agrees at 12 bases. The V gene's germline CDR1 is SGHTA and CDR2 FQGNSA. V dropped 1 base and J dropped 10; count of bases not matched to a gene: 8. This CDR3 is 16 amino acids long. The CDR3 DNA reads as TGTGCCAGCAGCTTAGGGGGATCTAGCGGGAGGGGAGAGCAGTTCTTC. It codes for CASSLGGSSGRGEQFF.

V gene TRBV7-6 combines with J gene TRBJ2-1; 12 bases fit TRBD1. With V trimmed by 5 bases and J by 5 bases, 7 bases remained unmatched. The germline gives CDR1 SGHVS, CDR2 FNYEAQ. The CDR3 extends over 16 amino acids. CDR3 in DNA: TGTGCCAGCAGCCCAAGAGGGACAGGGGGCCACAATGAGCAGTTCTTC. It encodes CASSPRGTGGHNEQFF.

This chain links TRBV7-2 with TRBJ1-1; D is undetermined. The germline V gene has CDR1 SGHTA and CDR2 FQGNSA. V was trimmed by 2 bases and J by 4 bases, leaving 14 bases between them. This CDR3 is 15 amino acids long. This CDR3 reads CASSLTAQPFTEAFF. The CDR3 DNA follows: TGTGCCAGCAGCTTAACCGCACAACCCTTCACTGAAGCTTTCTTT.

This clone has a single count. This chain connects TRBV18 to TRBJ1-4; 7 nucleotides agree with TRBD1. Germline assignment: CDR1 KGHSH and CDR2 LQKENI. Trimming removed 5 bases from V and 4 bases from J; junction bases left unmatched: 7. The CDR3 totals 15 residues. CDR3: CASSVRTGSNEKLFF. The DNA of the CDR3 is TGTGCCAGCTCAGTCAGGACAGGAAGTAATGAAAAACTGTTTTTT.

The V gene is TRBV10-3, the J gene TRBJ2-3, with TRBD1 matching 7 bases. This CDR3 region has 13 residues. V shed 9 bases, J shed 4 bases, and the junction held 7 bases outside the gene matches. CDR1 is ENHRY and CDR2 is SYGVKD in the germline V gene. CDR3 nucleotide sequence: TGTGCCATAGGACAGGATGGTCCAGATACGCAGTATTTT. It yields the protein CAIGQDGPDTQYF.

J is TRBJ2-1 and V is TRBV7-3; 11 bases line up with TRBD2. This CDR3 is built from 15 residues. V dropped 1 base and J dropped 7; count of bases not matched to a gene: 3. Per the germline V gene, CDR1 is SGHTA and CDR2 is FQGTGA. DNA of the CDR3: TGTGCCAGCAGCTTAAGTACTAGCGGGAGAAATGAGCAGTTCTTC. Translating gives CASSLSTSGRNEQFF.

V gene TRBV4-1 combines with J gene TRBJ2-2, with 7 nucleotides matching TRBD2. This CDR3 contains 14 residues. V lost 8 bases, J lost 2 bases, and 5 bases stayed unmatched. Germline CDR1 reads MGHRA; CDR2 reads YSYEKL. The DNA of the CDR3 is TGCGCCAGCTCTCGGACTAGTAACACCGGGGAGCTGTTTTTT. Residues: CASSRTSNTGELFF.